Listed below are T cell receptor beta chains from one sample, sequenced in a study of cytomegalovirus exposure and HLA in healthy donors. TCRdb's copy holds only in-frame clones and misses some; the assay was immunoSEQ multiplex PCR. The data show approximately 87,000 clones, around 81% seen once. Material for sequencing was PBMCs. The receptors originated from a woman in her 70s in good health and CMV-seropositive. The CDR3 runs from the conserved cysteine through the conserved F or W. The D gene is left open where the match is weak. Not all rows give a size; the values are once, few, many and, for expanded clones, a class.

J: TRBJ2-1
size: NA
V: TRBV18
D: TRBD2
DNA: TGTGCCAGCTCACCAACAGACCGGGGGACTAGCAGATACAATGAGCAGTTCTTC
CDR3: CASSPTDRGTSRYNEQFF

J: TRBJ2-3
size: NA
V: TRBV7-3
D: TRBD2
DNA: TGTGCCAGCAGCCCCACTAGCGGGAGGGCCTTAGATACGCAGTATTTT
CDR3: CASSPTSGRALDTQYF

J: TRBJ2-7
size: NA
V: TRBV6-5
D: NA
DNA: TGTGCCAGCAGTTACTCGAGAGCGAGCTCCTACGAGCAGTACTTC
CDR3: CASSYSRASSYEQYF

J: TRBJ1-2
size: NA
V: TRBV5-1
D: TRBD1
DNA: TGCGCCAGCAGCTTGACGACAGGGAACTATGGCTACACCTTC
CDR3: CASSLTTGNYGYTF

J: TRBJ2-7
size: once
V: TRBV6-1
D: NA
DNA: TGTGCCACTGATCTGGGGGCTTCCTCTTACGAGCAGTACTTC
CDR3: CATDLGASSYEQYF

J: TRBJ1-4
size: few
V: TRBV18
D: NA
DNA: TGTGCCAGCTCCCCCGGTACGGGAAGGACTGAAAAACTGTTTTTT
CDR3: CASSPGTGRTEKLFF

J: TRBJ2-7
size: NA
V: TRBV19
D: NA
DNA: TGTGCCAGTAGTATAGGATCAGGGGTGGGCTACGAGCAGTACTTC
CDR3: CASSIGSGVGYEQYF

J: TRBJ2-7
size: NA
V: TRBV25-1
D: NA
DNA: TGTGCCAGCAGTGAATTCGGGACTGGCTACGAGCAGTACTTC
CDR3: CASSEFGTGYEQYF

J: TRBJ1-2
size: NA
V: TRBV4-1
D: NA
DNA: TGCGCCAGCAGCCAAGATCAAGGGGTAGGGGGTAGCTATGGCTACACCTTC
CDR3: CASSQDQGVGGSYGYTF

J: TRBJ1-2
size: few
V: TRBV19
D: TRBD1
DNA: TGTGCCAGTAGTGACAGGGCGGGCTATGGCTACACCTTC
CDR3: CASSDRAGYGYTF

J: TRBJ1-1
size: NA
V: TRBV5-6
D: TRBD1
DNA: TGTGCCAGCAGCTTGGTTAACCACAGGGGGGGCACTGAAGCTTTCTTT
CDR3: CASSLVNHRGGTEAFF